The clone carrying this T cell receptor (beta chain) was observed many times. Its antigen is not known. The data belong to a study of molecular identifiers for immune sequencing clone quantification. Study overall: RNA from 20,000 or 100,000 naive CD8 cells was split five ways in replicates, with four sequenced. Whole-study findings and limits: Among 800,000 to 1,000,000 naive cells, spiked Jurkat TCR RNA from a single cell was reportedly detectable.

Sequencing libraries of naive CD8 cells derived from around 20,000 to 1,000,000 sorted cells with 10%, 30% or 50% RNA. For bulk TCR libraries, previously described methods and listed TCR primers were used. Via MiXCR, TCRdb re-called the PCR reads, giving one row per CDR3 protein. The repertoire includes about 510,000 distinct CDR3 sequences, about a quarter of them detected once, and roughly 0.79% sits in the top ten. The CDR3 has 14 amino acids. J was trimmed by 7 bases and V by 5 bases; bases with no gene match: 5. Germline-derived CDR1 and CDR2 are SEHNR and FQNEAQ (reference sequence). The source material was naive CD8+ T cells from blood, with Jurkat cell RNA spiked in. The sample's subset: FACS-sorted CD8+CD4-CCR7+CD45RA+ naive T cells. The chain recombines TRBV7-9 with TRBJ1-4; 9 bases are shared with TRBD1. The clonotype originates from a human donor in good health. Some libraries in this study had Jurkat cell RNA spiked in. CDR3 bases: TGTGCCAGCAGCACACAGGGGGCAGGTGAAAAACTGTTTTTT. Its translation is CASSTQGAGEKLFF. The variable domain in full, completed from reference TRBV7-9 and TRBJ1-4, reads DTGVSQNPRHKITKRGQNVTFRCDPISEHNRLYWYRQTLGQGPEFLTYFQNEAQLEKSRLLSDRFSAERPKGSFSTLEIQRTEQGDSAMYLCASSTQGAGEKLFFGSGTQLSVL.